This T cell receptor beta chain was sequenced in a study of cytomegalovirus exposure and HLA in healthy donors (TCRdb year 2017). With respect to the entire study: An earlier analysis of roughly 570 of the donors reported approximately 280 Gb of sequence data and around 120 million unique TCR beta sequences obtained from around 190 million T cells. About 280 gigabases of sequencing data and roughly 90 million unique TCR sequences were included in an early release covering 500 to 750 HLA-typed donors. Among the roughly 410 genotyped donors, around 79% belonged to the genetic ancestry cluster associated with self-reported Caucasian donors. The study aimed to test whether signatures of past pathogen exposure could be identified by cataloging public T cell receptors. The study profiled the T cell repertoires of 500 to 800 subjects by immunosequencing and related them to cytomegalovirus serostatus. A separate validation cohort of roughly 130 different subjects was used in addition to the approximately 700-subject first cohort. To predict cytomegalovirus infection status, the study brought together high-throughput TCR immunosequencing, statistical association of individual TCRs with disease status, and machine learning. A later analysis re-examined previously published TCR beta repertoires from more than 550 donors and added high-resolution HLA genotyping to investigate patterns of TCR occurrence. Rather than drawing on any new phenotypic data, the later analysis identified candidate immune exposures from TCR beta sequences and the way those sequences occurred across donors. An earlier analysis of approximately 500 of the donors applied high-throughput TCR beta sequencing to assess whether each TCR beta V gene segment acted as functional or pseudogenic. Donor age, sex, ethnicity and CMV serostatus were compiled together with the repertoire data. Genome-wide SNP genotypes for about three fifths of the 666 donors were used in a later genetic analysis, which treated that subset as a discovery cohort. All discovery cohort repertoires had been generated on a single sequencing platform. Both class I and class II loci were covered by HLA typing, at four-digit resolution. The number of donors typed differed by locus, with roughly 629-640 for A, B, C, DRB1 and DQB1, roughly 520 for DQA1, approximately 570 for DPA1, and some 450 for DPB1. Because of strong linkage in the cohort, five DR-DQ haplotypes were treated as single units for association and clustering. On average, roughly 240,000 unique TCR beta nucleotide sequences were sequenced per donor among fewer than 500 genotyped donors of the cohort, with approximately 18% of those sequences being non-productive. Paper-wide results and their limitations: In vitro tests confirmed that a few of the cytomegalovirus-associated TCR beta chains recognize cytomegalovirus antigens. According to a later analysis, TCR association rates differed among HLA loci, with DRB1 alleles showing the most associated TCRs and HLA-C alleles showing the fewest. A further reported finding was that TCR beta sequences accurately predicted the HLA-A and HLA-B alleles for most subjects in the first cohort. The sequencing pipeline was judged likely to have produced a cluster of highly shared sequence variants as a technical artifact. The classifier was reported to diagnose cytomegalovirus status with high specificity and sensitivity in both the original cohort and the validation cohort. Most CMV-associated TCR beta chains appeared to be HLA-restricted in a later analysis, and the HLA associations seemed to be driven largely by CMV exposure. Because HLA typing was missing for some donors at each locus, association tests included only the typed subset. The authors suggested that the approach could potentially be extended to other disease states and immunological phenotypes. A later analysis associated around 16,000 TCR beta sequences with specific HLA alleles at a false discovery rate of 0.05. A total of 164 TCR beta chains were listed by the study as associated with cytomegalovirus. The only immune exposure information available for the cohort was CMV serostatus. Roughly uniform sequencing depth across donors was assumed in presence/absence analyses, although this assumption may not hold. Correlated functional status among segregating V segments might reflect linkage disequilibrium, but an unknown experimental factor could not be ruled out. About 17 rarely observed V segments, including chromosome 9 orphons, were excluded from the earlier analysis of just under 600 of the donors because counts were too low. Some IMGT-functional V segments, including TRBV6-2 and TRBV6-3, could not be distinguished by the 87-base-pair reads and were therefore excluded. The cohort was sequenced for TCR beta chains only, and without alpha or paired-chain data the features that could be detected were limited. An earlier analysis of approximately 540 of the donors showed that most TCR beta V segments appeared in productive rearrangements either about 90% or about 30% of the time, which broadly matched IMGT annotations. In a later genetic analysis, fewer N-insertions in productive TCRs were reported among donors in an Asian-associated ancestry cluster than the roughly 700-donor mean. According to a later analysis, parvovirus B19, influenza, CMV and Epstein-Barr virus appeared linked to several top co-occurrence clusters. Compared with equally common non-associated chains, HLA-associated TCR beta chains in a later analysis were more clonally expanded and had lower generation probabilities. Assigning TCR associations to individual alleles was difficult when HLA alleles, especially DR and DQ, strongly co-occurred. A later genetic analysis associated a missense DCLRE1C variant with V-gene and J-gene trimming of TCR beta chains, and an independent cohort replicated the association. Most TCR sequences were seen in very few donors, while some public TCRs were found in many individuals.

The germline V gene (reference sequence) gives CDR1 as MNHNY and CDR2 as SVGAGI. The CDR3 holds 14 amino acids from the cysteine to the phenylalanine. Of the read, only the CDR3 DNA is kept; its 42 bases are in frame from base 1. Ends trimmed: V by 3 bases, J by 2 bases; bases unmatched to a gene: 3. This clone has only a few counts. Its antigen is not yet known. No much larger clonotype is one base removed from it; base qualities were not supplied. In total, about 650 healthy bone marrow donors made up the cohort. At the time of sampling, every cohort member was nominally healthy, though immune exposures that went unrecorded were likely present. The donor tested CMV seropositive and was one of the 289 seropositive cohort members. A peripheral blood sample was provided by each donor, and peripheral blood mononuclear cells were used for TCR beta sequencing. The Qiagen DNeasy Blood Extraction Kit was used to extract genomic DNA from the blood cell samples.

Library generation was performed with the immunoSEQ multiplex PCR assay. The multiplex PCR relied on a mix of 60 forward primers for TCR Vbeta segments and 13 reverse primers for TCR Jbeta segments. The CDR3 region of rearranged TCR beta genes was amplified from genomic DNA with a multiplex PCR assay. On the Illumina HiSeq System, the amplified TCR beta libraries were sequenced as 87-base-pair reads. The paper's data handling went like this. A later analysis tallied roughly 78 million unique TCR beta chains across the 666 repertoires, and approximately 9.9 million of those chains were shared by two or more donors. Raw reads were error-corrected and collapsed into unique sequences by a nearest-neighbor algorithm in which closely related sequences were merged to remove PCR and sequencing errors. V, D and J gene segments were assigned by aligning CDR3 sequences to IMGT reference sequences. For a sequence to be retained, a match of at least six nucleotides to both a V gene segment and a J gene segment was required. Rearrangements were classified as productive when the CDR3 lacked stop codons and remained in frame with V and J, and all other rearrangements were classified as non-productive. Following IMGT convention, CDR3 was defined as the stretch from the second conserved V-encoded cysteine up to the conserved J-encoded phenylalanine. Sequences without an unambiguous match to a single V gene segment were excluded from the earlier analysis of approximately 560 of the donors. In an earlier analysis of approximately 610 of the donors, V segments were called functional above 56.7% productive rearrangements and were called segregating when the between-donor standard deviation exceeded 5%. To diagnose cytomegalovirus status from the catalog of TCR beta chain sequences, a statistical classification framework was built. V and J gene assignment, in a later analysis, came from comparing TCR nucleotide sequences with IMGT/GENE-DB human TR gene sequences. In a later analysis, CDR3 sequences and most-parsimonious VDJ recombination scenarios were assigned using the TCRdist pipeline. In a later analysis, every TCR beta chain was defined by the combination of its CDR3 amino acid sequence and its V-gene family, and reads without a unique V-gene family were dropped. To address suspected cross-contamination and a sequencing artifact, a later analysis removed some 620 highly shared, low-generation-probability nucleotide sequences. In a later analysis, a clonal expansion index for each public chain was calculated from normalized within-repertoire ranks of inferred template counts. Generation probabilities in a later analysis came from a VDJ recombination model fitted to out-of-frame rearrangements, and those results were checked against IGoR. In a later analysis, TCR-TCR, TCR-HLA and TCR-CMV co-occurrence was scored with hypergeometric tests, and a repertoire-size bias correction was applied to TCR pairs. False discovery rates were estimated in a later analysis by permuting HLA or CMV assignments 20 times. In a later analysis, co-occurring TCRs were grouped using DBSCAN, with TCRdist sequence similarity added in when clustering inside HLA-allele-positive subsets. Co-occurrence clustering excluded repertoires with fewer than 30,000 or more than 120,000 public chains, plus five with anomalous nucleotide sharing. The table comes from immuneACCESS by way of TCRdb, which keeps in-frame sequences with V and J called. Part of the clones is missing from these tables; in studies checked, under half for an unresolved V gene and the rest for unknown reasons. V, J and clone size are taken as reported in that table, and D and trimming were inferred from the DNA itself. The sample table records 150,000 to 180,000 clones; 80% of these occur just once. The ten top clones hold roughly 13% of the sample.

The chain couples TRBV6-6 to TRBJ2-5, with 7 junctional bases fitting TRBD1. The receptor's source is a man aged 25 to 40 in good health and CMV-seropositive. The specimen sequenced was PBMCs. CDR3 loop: CASSYRDRQETQYF. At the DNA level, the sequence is TGTGCCAGCAGTTATAGGGACAGACAAGAGACCCAGTACTTC.